This TCR beta chain originates from a study of shared clonotypes between healthy human individuals. The wider study: Each donor had three CD4 naive, three CD4 memory, two CD8 naive and one CD8 memory plate.

Method: immunoSEQ multiplex PCR; TCRdb's copy keeps in-frame clones and lacks some. The sample contains about 2.3 million clones, 90% to 95% of which appear only once. Trimming left V 5 bases short and J 5 bases short, with 9 bases between. The CDR3 spans 13 residues. Germline loops: CDR1 SGHVS, CDR2 FQNEAQ. The receptor's source is a man between 18 and 35 years old in good health. Some clones in this sample may be carry-over from other donors' samples. The specimen sequenced was naive CD4+ T cells from PBMCs. As to subset: CD45RA+ positively selected. V and J are TRBV7-8 and TRBJ2-2; no clear D gene. Here the CDR3 DNA reads TGTGCCAGCAGCCCTCCAATGACCGGGGAGCTGTTTTTT. Residues: CASSPPMTGELFF.